These 8 T cell receptor beta chains share one sample of origin, sequenced in a study of OX40 agonist ivuxolimab in advanced cancers. Only in-frame clones appear in the TCRdb table, and some are missing; sequencing was by immunoSEQ multiplex PCR. The sample includes roughly 64,000 clones, around 83% seen only once; the top ten take 5%. The starting material was CD4+ or CD8+ T cells sorted from blood, obtained in a trial of the OX40 agonist ivuxolimab. Receptors originate from an adult with an advanced solid tumor such as melanoma, head and neck, liver or kidney cancer.

Only one count was recorded for this clone. The rearrangement uses TRBV7-2 and TRBJ2-3; possibly TRBD2 for D (6 bases). This CDR3 contains 15 residues. Germline V CDR1 and CDR2: SGHTA, FQGNSA. Trimming shortened V by 1 base and J by 0 bases, and 8 bases separated the two germline ends. The CDR3 DNA sequence: TGTGCCAGCAGCTTAGTTGGGACTAGCACAGATACGCAGTATTTT. Encoded protein: CASSLVGTSTDTQYF.

This sequence joins TRBV7-9 and TRBJ2-1, with D possibly TRBD2 on 6 matching bases. V was cut by 5 bases and J by 0 bases, with 23 bases left in between. Germline CDR1 is SEHNR and CDR2 is FQNEAQ (reference sequence). This CDR3 region has 19 residues. In DNA, the CDR3 is TGTGCCAGCAGCCCGTTCGATCGGGGGAGGTCACACTCCTACAATGAGCAGTTCTTC. Translating gives CASSPFDRGRSHSYNEQFF.

The J gene is TRBJ1-5, the V gene TRBV6-1; no clear D. Trimming stripped 1 base from V and 6 bases from J, with 7 bases between. Germline assignment: CDR1 MNHNS and CDR2 SASEGT. The CDR3 is made up of 13 amino acids. The chain's CDR3 is CASSEGNFQPQHF. The CDR3 DNA sequence: TGTGCCAGCAGTGAAGGCAATTTTCAGCCCCAGCATTTT.

This chain links TRBV9 with TRBJ2-5; D call uncertain. In germline, CDR1 is SGDLS, CDR2 YYNGEE. CDR3 length: 13 amino acids. The ends were cut back, 1 base at V and 5 bases at J, with 9 bases in the middle. CDR3 residues: CASSVRDEETQYF. In nucleotides, the CDR3 is TGTGCCAGCAGCGTAAGAGATGAGGAGACCCAGTACTTC.

The rearrangement uses TRBV9 and TRBJ1-1; no clear D. In germline, CDR1 is SGDLS, CDR2 YYNGEE. The CDR3 contains 11 residues. The V and J ends lost 3 bases and 4 bases respectively, with 4 bases between them. The CDR3 spells CASSAFTEAFF. DNA for the CDR3: TGTGCCAGCAGCGCCTTCACTGAAGCTTTCTTT.

This clone was counted a single time. The J gene is TRBJ1-1, the V gene TRBV19, with D possibly being TRBD1 (6 bases). The germline V gene encodes CDR1 LNHDA and CDR2 SQIVND (reference sequence). The CDR3 runs to 15 residues. Trimming pared 5 bases from V and 1 base from J, leaving 14 bases between. In nucleotides, the CDR3 is TGTGCCAGTAGTCCGCAGGGACACCGGAACACTGAAGCTTTCTTT. It codes for CASSPQGHRNTEAFF.

The rearrangement uses TRBV10-3 and TRBJ1-2, with 9 bases that match TRBD1. V dropped 0 bases and J dropped 8; count of bases not matched to a gene: 10. This CDR3 has 16 residues. Germline CDR1 is ENHRY and CDR2 is SYGVKD. The CDR3 sequence: CAISESAGTGTDGYTF. CDR3 nucleotides: TGTGCCATCAGTGAGTCGGCCGGGACAGGGACGGACGGCTACACCTTC.

This clone showed up just once. The chain joins TRBV9 to TRBJ2-1; 8 bases are a match to TRBD2. The V and J ends lost 4 bases and 7 bases, in that order; junction bases with no gene match: 10. The CDR3 length is 15 residues. Looked up from germline, CDR1 is SGDLS and CDR2 is YYNGEE. CDR3 amino acids: CASSISGSRLNEQFF. CDR3 nucleotide sequence: TGTGCCAGCAGCATCAGCGGGAGTCGGTTGAATGAGCAGTTCTTC.